What follows is one TCR beta chain and its context. Its cognate antigen is unknown. The sample is drawn from a study of T cell repertoires in cytomegalovirus infection. TCRdb reanalysed the reads using MiXCR and keeps one entry per CDR3 protein. The sample lists 570,000 or so distinct CDR3 sequences; 35% to 50% were seen once. The CDR3 is made up of 17 amino acids. The germline gives CDR1 LNHNV, CDR2 YYDKDF (reference sequence). Deletions cut 0 bases from V and 3 bases from J, with 17 bases between. This TCR was recovered from a human donor in good health (CMV status not recorded). Some clones in this sample may be carry-over from other donors' samples. This chain connects TRBV15 to TRBJ1-2; perhaps TRBD1 as D (5 bases). This specimen consisted of cultured PBMCs, obtained from culture after CMV antigen stimulation. The chain's CDR3 is CATSRDGTDRSYYGYTF. DNA for the CDR3: TGTGCCACCAGCAGAGATGGGACCGACCGTAGTTACTATGGCTACACCTTC.